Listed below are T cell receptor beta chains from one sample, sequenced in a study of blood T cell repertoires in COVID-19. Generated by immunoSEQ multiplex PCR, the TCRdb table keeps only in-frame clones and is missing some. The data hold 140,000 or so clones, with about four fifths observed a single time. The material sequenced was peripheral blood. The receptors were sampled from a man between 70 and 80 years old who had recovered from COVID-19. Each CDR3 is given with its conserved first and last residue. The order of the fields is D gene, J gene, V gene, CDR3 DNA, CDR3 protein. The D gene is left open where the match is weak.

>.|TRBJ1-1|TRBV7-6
TGTGCCAGCAGCTTAGAAGGGGCGGCTGAAGCTTTCTTT
CASSLEGAAEAFF
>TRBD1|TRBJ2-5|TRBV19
TGTGCCACCCGGGACAGGGTTGAGACCCAGTACTTC
CATRDRVETQYF
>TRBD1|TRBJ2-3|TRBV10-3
TGTGCCATCAGTGATATTTCGGACAGGGGGCGGGATACGCAGTATTTT
CAISDISDRGRDTQYF
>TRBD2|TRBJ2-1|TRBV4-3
TGCGCCAGCAGCCAAGAGTTGTCAGCGGGAGGGATGGGTGAGCAGTTCTTC
CASSQELSAGGMGEQFF
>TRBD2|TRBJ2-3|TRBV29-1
TGCAGCGTTGAAGATCGAACTAGCGGGAGCACAGATACGCAGTATTTT
CSVEDRTSGSTDTQYF
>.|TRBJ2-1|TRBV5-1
TGCGCCAGCAGCCGGCGGGCAGGGGCCTACAATGAGCAGTTCTTC
CASSRRAGAYNEQFF
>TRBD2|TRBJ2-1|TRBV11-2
TGTGCCAGCAGCGCCTCCTGGGGGAGAGCGGGGGTCTCCTACAATGAGCAGTTCTTC
CASSASWGRAGVSYNEQFF
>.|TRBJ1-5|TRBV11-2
TGTGCCAGCAGCTGGGACACTAATCAGCCCCAGCATTTT
CASSWDTNQPQHF
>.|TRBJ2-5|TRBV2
TGTGCCAGCAGTGACACCCCGGGAAAAGAGACCCAGTACTTC
CASSDTPGKETQYF
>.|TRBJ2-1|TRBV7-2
TGTGCCAGCAGCTTGGCGGGACCTATAAACAATGAGCAGTTCTTC
CASSLAGPINNEQFF